This is a list of T cell receptor beta chains from one sample in a study of cytomegalovirus exposure and HLA in healthy donors. Assay: immunoSEQ multiplex PCR; the TCRdb copy retains only in-frame clones and omits some. The data hold some 150,000 clones, with 86% observed a single time. Sequenced sample: PBMCs. Source of these receptors: a human donor in good health. Both conserved end residues are part of each CDR3. D genes are given only for firm matches. Part of the rows lack a size; the others show once, few, many or a class for expanded clones.

v_call	d_call	j_call	clone_size	cdr3_aa	cdr3_nt
TRBV4-3	TRBD2	TRBJ2-3	NA	CASSQDGGASGTTDTQYF	TGCGCCAGCAGCCAAGACGGGGGGGCTAGCGGAACCACAGATACGCAGTATTTT
TRBV11-2	NA	TRBJ2-3	NA	CASSLGLGSTQYF	TGTGCCAGCAGCTTAGGGTTGGGGAGTACGCAGTATTTT
TRBV6-1	NA	TRBJ2-1	NA	CASSDLGGPHNEQFF	TGTGCCAGCAGTGACCTGGGGGGGCCCCACAATGAGCAGTTCTTC
TRBV5-1	TRBD2	TRBJ2-1	once	CASSLALAGGYNEQFF	TGCGCCAGCAGCTTGGCCCTAGCGGGAGGGTACAATGAGCAGTTCTTC
TRBV7-9	NA	TRBJ1-5	NA	CASSTGQQYSNQPQHF	TGTGCCAGCAGCACAGGACAGCAATATAGCAATCAGCCCCAGCATTTT
TRBV28	NA	TRBJ2-2	NA	CASSSFRWGESGELFF	TGTGCCAGCAGTTCCTTTAGGTGGGGGGAATCCGGGGAGCTGTTTTTT
TRBV19	NA	TRBJ1-5	NA	CASSIGGYNQPQHF	TGTGCCAGTAGTATCGGCGGCTACAATCAGCCCCAGCATTTT
TRBV4-1	NA	TRBJ1-2	NA	CASSQDRAGGYTF	TGCGCCAGCAGCCAAGATCGAGCGGGGGGCTACACCTTC
TRBV4-1	NA	TRBJ1-6	NA	CASSQAFQGLGSPLHF	TGCGCCAGCAGCCAAGCCTTTCAGGGGTTAGGTTCACCCCTCCACTTT
TRBV4-1	TRBD2	TRBJ2-3	once	CASSPGGGRGSTDTQYF	TGCGCCAGCAGCCCGGGGGGGGGAAGGGGAAGCACAGATACGCAGTATTTT
TRBV15	NA	TRBJ2-7	NA	CATSRDIRNRDGGYEQYF	TGTGCCACCAGCAGAGATATTAGGAACAGGGATGGTGGTTACGAGCAGTACTTC
TRBV19	NA	TRBJ2-7	NA	CASSPGNYEQYF	TGTGCCAGTAGCCCGGGTAACTACGAGCAGTACTTC
TRBV5-1	TRBD1	TRBJ1-2	NA	CASSSGQGGSRGYTF	TGCGCCAGCAGCTCGGGACAGGGGGGATCTAGAGGCTACACCTTC
TRBV25-1	TRBD1	TRBJ1-3	NA	CASSESATQGASGNTIYF	TGTGCCAGCAGTGAAAGCGCCACACAGGGGGCTTCTGGAAACACCATATATTTT
TRBV7-3	TRBD1	TRBJ1-2	NA	CASSPQGNYGYTF	TGTGCCAGCAGCCCACAGGGGAACTATGGCTACACCTTC
TRBV14	NA	TRBJ2-7	NA	CASSQDHWRTYEQYF	TGTGCCAGCAGCCAAGACCACTGGAGGACCTACGAGCAGTACTTC
TRBV6-4	TRBD2	TRBJ2-2	NA	CASSEASGTTGELFF	TGTGCCAGCAGTGAAGCCAGCGGGACCACCGGGGAGCTGTTTTTT
TRBV11-2	TRBD2	TRBJ2-5	NA	CASSLGGGAGETQYF	TGTGCCAGCAGCTTAGGCGGGGGGGCCGGAGAGACCCAGTACTTC
TRBV29-1	TRBD1	TRBJ1-1	NA	CSVAGTEGTEAFF	TGCAGCGTTGCTGGGACAGAGGGTACTGAAGCTTTCTTT
TRBV29-1	TRBD1	TRBJ2-1	NA	CSVDTGTGGYNEQFF	TGCAGCGTCGATACCGGGACAGGGGGGTACAATGAGCAGTTCTTC
TRBV18	NA	TRBJ2-2	NA	CASSPLQSTGELFF	TGTGCCAGCTCACCACTACAGAGCACCGGGGAGCTGTTTTTT
TRBV18	TRBD1	TRBJ2-7	few	CASSQTGPVYEQYF	TGTGCCAGCTCACAGACAGGGCCAGTCTACGAGCAGTACTTC
TRBV6-5	NA	TRBJ2-2	NA	CASSYSTLNTGELFF	TGTGCCAGCAGTTACTCGACTTTGAACACCGGGGAGCTGTTTTTT
TRBV6-1	TRBD2	TRBJ2-1	NA	CASREAGAVYNEQFF	TGTGCCAGCAGAGAAGCGGGGGCCGTCTACAATGAGCAGTTCTTC
TRBV27	TRBD1	TRBJ2-1	NA	CASILSRDRGHNEQFF	TGTGCCAGCATTCTCTCCCGGGACAGGGGCCACAATGAGCAGTTCTTC
TRBV9	NA	TRBJ2-3	NA	CASSPRSAGDTQYF	TGTGCCAGCAGCCCGCGCTCAGCGGGAGATACGCAGTATTTT
TRBV4-2	NA	TRBJ2-2	NA	CASSLKFRQGTGELFF	TGTGCCAGCAGCCTTAAGTTCCGTCAGGGCACCGGGGAGCTGTTTTTT
TRBV6-5	TRBD2	TRBJ2-1	NA	CASSLTSGSTNEQFF	TGTGCCAGCAGCTTGACTAGCGGGAGTACCAATGAGCAGTTCTTC
TRBV10-1	TRBD2	TRBJ2-3	NA	CASSNGLAGEKYF	TGCGCCAGCAGTAACGGACTAGCGGGGGAGAAGTATTTT
TRBV9	NA	TRBJ1-2	NA	CASSTRVSEGYTF	TGTGCCAGCAGCACACGCGTAAGCGAGGGCTACACCTTC
TRBV19	NA	TRBJ1-4	NA	CASSNHGGRNEKLFF	TGTGCCAGTAGCAACCACGGCGGTAGGAATGAAAAACTGTTTTTT
TRBV10-3	TRBD1	TRBJ1-2	NA	CAIGQGALHGYTF	TGTGCCATCGGCCAGGGGGCGCTACATGGCTACACCTTC